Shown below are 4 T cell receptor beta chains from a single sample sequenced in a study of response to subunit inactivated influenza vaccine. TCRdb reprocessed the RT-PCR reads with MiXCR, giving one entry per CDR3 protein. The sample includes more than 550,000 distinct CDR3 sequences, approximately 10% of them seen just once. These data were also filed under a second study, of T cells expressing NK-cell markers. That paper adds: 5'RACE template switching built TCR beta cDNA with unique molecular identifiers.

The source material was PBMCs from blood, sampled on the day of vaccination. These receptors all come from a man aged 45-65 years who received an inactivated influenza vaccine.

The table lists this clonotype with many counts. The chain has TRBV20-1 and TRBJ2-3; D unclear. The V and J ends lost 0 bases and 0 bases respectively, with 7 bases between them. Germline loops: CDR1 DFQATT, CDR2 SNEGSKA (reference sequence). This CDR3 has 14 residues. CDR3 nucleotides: TGCAGTGCTAGAGAGGGTGCTAGCACAGATACGCAGTATTTT. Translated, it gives CSAREGASTDTQYF.

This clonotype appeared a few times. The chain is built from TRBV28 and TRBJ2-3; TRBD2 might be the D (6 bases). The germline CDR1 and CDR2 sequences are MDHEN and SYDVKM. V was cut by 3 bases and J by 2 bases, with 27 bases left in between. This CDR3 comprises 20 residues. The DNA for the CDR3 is TGTGCCAGCAGTTTCCCTCCTATTCGGGCGGTAGCGGAGTCCACAGATACGCAGTATTTT. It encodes CASSFPPIRAVAESTDTQYF.

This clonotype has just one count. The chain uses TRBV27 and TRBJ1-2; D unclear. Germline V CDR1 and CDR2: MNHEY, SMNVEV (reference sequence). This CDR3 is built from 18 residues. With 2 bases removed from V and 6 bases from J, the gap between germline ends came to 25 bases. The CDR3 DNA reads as TGTGCCAGCAGTTTAAGTTCGGCAGGCTCCCCGGTCGCGGATGGCTACACCTTC. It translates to CASSLSSAGSPVADGYTF.

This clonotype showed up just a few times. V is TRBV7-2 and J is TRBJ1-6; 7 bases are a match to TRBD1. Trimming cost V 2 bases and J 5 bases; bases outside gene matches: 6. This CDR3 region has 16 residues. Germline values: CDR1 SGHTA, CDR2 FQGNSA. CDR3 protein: CASSLMAGGNNSPLHF. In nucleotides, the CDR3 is TGTGCCAGCAGCTTAATGGCAGGGGGGAATAATTCACCCCTCCACTTT.